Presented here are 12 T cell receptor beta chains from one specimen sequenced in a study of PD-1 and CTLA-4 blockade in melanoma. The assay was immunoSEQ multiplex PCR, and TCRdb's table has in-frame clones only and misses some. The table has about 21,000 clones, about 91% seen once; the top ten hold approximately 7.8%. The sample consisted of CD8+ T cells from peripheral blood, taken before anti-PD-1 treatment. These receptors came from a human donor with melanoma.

CDR3 loop: CASSHRGLDYEQYF. DNA for the CDR3: TGTGCCAGCAGTCACAGGGGGCTCGACTACGAGCAGTACTTC. The chain recombines TRBV2 with TRBJ2-7; TRBD1 matches at 9 bases. Losses at the gene ends were 5 bases for V and 3 bases for J; bases not matched to a gene: 5. The CDR3 length is 14 residues. Germline V CDR1 and CDR2: SNHLY, FYNNEI.

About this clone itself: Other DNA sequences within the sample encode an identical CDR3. The CDR3 loop reads CASSYAYEQYF. The CDR3 DNA is TGTGCCAGCAGCTACGCCTACGAGCAGTACTTC. This chain uses TRBV7-2 with TRBJ2-7, with unresolved D. Trimming removed 4 bases at V and 2 bases at J, with 3 bases between. CDR1 is SGHTA, CDR2 FQGNSA, per germline. This CDR3 is 11 amino acids long.

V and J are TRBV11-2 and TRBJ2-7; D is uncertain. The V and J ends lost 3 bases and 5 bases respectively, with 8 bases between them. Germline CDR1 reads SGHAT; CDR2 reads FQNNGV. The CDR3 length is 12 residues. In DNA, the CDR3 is TGTGCCAGCAGCTTCCCTTTGAACGAGCAGTACTTC. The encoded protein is CASSFPLNEQYF. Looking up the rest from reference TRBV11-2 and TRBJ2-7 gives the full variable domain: EAGVAQSPRYKIIEKRQSVAFWCNPISGHATLYWYQQILGQGPKLLIQFQNNGVVDDSQLPKDRFSAERLKGVDSTLKIQPAKLEDSAVYLCASSFPLNEQYFGPGTRLTVT.

For the CDR3, the DNA is TGCGCCAGCTCCGGGTATAGCGGGCCCTACGAGCAGTACTTC. Translating gives CASSGYSGPYEQYF. The J gene is TRBJ2-7, the V gene TRBV5-1; 7 nucleotides agree with TRBD2. The J segment lost 2 bases and the V segment lost 7 bases, leaving 9 bases of the junction unmatched. CDR3 length: 14 amino acids. Germline assignment: CDR1 SGHRS and CDR2 YFSETQ.

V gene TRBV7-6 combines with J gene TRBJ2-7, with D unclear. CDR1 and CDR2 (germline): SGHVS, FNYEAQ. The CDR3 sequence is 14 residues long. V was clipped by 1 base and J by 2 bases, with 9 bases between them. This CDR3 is CASSLGVYTYEQYF. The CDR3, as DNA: TGTGCCAGCAGCTTAGGAGTCTATACCTACGAGCAGTACTTC.

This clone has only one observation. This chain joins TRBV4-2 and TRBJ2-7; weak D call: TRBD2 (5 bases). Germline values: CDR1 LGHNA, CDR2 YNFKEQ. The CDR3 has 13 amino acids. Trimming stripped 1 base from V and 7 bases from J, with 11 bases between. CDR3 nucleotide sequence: TGTGCCAGCAGCCAAGTGGCCTGGGAGGAGCAGTACTTC. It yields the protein CASSQVAWEEQYF.

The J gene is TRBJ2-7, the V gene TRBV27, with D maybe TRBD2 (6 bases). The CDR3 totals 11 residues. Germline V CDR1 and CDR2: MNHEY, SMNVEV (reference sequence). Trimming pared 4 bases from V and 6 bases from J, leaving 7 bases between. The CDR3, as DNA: TGTGCCAGCAGTTCCGGGGGCGAGCAGTACTTC. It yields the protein CASSSGGEQYF.

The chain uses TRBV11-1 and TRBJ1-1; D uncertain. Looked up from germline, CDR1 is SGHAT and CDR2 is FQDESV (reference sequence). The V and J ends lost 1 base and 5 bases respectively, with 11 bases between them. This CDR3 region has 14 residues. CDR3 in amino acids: CASSLVGLGTEAFF. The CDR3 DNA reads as TGTGCCAGCAGCTTAGTTGGACTGGGGACTGAAGCTTTCTTT.

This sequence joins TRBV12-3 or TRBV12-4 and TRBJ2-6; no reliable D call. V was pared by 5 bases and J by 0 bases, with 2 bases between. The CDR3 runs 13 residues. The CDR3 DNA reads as TGTGCCAGCAGTCCCTCTGGGGCCAACGTCCTGACTTTC. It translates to CASSPSGANVLTF.

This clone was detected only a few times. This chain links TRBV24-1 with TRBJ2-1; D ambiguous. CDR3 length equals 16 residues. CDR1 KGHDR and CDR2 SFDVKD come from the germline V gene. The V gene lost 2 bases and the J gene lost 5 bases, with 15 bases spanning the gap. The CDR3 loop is CATSDSRQGRNNEQFF. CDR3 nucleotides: TGTGCCACCAGTGATTCTCGACAAGGCAGGAACAATGAGCAGTTCTTC.

The CDR3 here is CASSLADMNTEAFF. The CDR3 DNA sequence: TGCGCCAGCAGCTTGGCTGACATGAACACTGAAGCTTTCTTT. The chain has TRBV5-1 and TRBJ1-1; D not certain. Germline V gene data show CDR1 as SGHRS and CDR2 as YFSETQ. The CDR3 is 14 residues long. V gave up 0 bases and J gave up 0 bases, with 6 bases separating them.

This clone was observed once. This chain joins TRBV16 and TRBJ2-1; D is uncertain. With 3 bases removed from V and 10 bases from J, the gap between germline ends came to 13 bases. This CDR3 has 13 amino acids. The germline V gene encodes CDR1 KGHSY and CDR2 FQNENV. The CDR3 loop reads CASSHGGAWEQFF. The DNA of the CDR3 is TGTGCCAGCAGCCACGGTGGAGCTTGGGAGCAGTTCTTC. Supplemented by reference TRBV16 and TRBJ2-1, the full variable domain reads GEEVAQTPKHLVRGEGQKAKLYCAPIKGHSYVFWYQQVLKNEFKFLISFQNENVFDETGMPKERFSAKCLPNSPCSLEIQATKLEDSAVYFCASSHGGAWEQFFGPGTRLTVL.